This is a list of T cell receptor beta chains from one sample in a study of blood T cell repertoires in COVID-19. Sequenced by immunoSEQ multiplex PCR; TCRdb stores in-frame clones only, minus some. This table has around 85,000 clones, 90% appearing once. Sequences were obtained from peripheral blood. The source of these receptors is a woman older than 75 with active or convalescent COVID-19. Each CDR3 is given with its conserved first and last residue. Clone sizes are given selectively: once, few, many, or a class where the clone is expanded.

v_call	j_call	clone_size	cdr3_aa
TRBV5-1	TRBJ2-7	-	CASSLAGWTGVYEQYF
TRBV9	TRBJ2-1	-	CASSPGTGIGNEQFF
TRBV5-4	TRBJ2-5	-	CASSLEVQGGKTQYF
TRBV28	TRBJ1-2	-	CASSRYGTVYGYTF
TRBV6-2/TRBV6-3	TRBJ2-3	-	CASSPRTVSWSTDTQYF
TRBV18	TRBJ1-2	-	CASSTEYGYTF
TRBV7-6	TRBJ2-2	-	CASSPGTGGTGELFF
TRBV4-2	TRBJ1-6	once	CASSQVRDTNSPLHF
TRBV7-3	TRBJ1-1	-	CASATGGASTEAFF
TRBV19	TRBJ1-2	-	CASSYTTGLYYGYTF
TRBV28	TRBJ1-4	-	CASSSPGDEKLFF
TRBV7-2	TRBJ2-1	few	CASSRGQGEREQFF
TRBV6-2/TRBV6-3	TRBJ2-3	-	CACSLLPTDTQYF
TRBV6-1	TRBJ1-1	-	CASSEFSRGPGTGGTEAFF
TRBV28	TRBJ1-5	-	CASSSSGGIKNQPQHF
TRBV6-5	TRBJ2-5	-	CAGTGGETQYF
TRBV15	TRBJ2-7	-	CATSRLPGGMPYEQYF
TRBV2	TRBJ1-1	-	CASSTQGLTEAFF
TRBV18	TRBJ2-7	once	CASSASDYEQYF
TRBV6-5	TRBJ2-7	-	CASTESREGSYEQYF
TRBV20-1	TRBJ2-5	-	CSQGQQETQYF
TRBV6-5	TRBJ1-2	-	CASSYSRRGFGYTF
TRBV19	TRBJ2-6	-	CASRITGGAGANVLTF
TRBV28	TRBJ1-5	-	CASSSRDRNQPQHF
TRBV27	TRBJ2-2	-	CASRSPGGPTGELFF
TRBV19	TRBJ2-3	-	CASSSRQGFADTQYF
TRBV6-6	TRBJ1-5	few	CASSRGTGGEIQPQHF
TRBV7-8	TRBJ2-5	-	CASSSRTSGFQETQYF
TRBV7-2	TRBJ2-7	few	CASSLNSMNEQYF
TRBV10-3	TRBJ2-2	-	CAITGGAYSNTGELFF
TRBV24-1	TRBJ1-1	few	CATSDLDSEAFF
TRBV19	TRBJ2-6	-	CASISRSGANVLTF
TRBV6-6	TRBJ1-4	-	CASRPGQRNEKLFF
TRBV10-2	TRBJ2-7	-	CASSVGSGRSYEQYF
TRBV3-1/TRBV3-2	TRBJ1-4	-	CASSQNSATNEKLFF
TRBV6-5	TRBJ1-1	once	CASTPPSRGTEAFF
TRBV28	TRBJ2-1	-	CASSRNPRYSYNEQFF
TRBV19	TRBJ1-2	-	CASSSTGGYTF
TRBV24-1	TRBJ1-1	-	CATSKQGTEAFF
TRBV5-4	TRBJ2-5	-	CASSLAGTGVQETQYF
TRBV21-1	TRBJ2-1	once	CASSKGSAGGSWVYNEQFF
TRBV3-1/TRBV3-2	TRBJ1-2	-	CASSQVPGQNYGYTF
TRBV3-1/TRBV3-2	TRBJ2-1	-	CASSRGSTYNEQFF
TRBV19	TRBJ2-3	-	CASSIMMLAGFTDTQYF
TRBV7-2	TRBJ2-2	-	CASSLVAGGGGELFF
TRBV21-1	TRBJ1-5	-	CARTRDRPLGRVSNQPQHF
TRBV9	TRBJ1-2	few	CASSVDRGDGYTF
TRBV5-4	TRBJ2-7	-	CASSLGQGAPYEQYF
TRBV15	TRBJ2-7	-	CATSRGRDSYEQYF
TRBV3-1/TRBV3-2	TRBJ1-5	-	CASSQGATSGAQHF
TRBV9	TRBJ2-1	once	CASSVGQTGTSWVF
TRBV6-4	TRBJ1-5	-	CASSDWAGIGGQPQHF
TRBV27	TRBJ2-5	-	CASSDSDRGQETQYF
TRBV27	TRBJ1-6	-	CASSLYRDRGGPLHF
TRBV18	TRBJ2-1	-	CASSPWAGKGDEQFF
TRBV14	TRBJ1-5	-	CASKLQGARNQPQHF
TRBV7-2	TRBJ2-7	-	CASSMGSGGSSYEQYF
TRBV5-6	TRBJ2-7	-	CASSLGTGISYEQYF
TRBV5-1	TRBJ2-1	-	CASSLGLAGIYNEQFF
TRBV18	TRBJ1-5	-	CASSRGTGDQPQHF